This T cell receptor beta chain was identified during a study of blood T cells in healthy people across ages. Study conclusions and caveats: Diversity of TCR beta per million T cells declined in a roughly linear way with age.

Next came a second PCR, run for about 6 to 11 cycles, which used a sample-barcoded 5' primer along with a J-beta primer mix. TCRdb fed the 5' RACE reads into MiXCR, producing one record per CDR3 protein. The sample carries 650,000 to 700,000 distinct CDR3 sequences, over 40% recorded once. The CDR3 has 12 residues. The germline gives CDR1 SGHRS, CDR2 YFSETQ. Between the trimmed V and J ends, which lost 1 base and 10 bases, there was a span of 9 bases. For this clonotype: Its antigen is not identified. With a much larger clone just one base away, this may be a read error.

The receptor comes from a woman aged 80 or older in good health. The sample taken for sequencing was blood. The chain carries TRBV5-1 and TRBJ2-1, with D uncertain. The CDR3 nucleotides read TGCGCCAGCAGCTTGATCTCCAAGGAGCAGTTCTTC. It specifies CASSLISKEQFF.